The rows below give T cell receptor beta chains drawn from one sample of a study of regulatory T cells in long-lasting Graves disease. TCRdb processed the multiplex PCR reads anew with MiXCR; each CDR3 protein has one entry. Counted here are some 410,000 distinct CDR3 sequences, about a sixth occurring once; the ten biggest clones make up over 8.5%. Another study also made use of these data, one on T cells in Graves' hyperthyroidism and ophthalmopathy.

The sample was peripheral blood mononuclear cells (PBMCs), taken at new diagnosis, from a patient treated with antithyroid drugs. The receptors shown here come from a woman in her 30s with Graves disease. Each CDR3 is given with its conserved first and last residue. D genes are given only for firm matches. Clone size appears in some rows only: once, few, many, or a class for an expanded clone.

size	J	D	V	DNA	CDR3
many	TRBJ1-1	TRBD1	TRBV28	TGTGCCAGCAGGTCCTCCACAGGGGGCCTCACTGAAGCTTTCTTT	CASRSSTGGLTEAFF
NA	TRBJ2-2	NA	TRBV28	TGTGCCAGCAGTTTCACCTTCACTAACACCGGGGAGCTGTTTTTT	CASSFTFTNTGELFF
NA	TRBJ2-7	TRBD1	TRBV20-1	TGCAGTGCCAAGAGCTGGGACAGGGACAGGCAGTACTTC	CSAKSWDRDRQYF
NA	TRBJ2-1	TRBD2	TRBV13	TGTGCCAGCAGCCGCCGATCTACTAGCGGCGATTCCTACAATGAGCAGTTCTTC	CASSRRSTSGDSYNEQFF
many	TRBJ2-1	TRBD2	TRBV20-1	TGCAGTGCAACTCCGGGACTAGCGGACAATGAGCAGTTCTTC	CSATPGLADNEQFF
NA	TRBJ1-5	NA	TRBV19	TGTGCCAGTAGTATACGGACAGACTCTTATAGCAATCAGCCCCAGCATTTT	CASSIRTDSYSNQPQHF
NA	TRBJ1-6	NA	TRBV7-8	TGTGCCAGCAGCTTATTCCCGCCGCGGGCACCCCTCCACTTT	CASSLFPPRAPLHF
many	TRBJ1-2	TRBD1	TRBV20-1	TGCAGTGCTAGCCCGACAGGGATCAACTATGGCTACACCTTC	CSASPTGINYGYTF
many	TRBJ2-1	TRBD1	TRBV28	TGTGCCAGCAGTGCTGGACAGGAGTCCTACAATGAGCAGTTCTTC	CASSAGQESYNEQFF
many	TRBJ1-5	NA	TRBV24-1	TGTGCCACCAGTGGCAGGGGTTTCAATCAGCCCCAGCATTTT	CATSGRGFNQPQHF
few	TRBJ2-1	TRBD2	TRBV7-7	TGTGCTAGCAGCCGTACTAGCGACAATGAGCAGTTCTTC	CASSRTSDNEQFF
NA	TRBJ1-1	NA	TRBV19	TGTGCCAGTAGTATCACCGGGACGAGAGCTGAAGCTTTCTTT	CASSITGTRAEAFF
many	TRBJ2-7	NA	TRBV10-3	TGTGCCATCAAGGTAACGGGAAGAGTCGACGAGCAGTACTTC	CAIKVTGRVDEQYF
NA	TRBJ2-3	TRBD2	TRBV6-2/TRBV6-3	TGTGCCAGTTCGAATGGACTAGCCGATGCAGATACGCAGTATTTT	CASSNGLADADTQYF
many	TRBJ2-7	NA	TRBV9	TGTGCCAGCAGCAACTCGGGAGCCTACGAGCAGTACTTC	CASSNSGAYEQYF
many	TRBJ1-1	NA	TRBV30	TGTGCCTGGAGTTTGGCCGATCGAGCTTTCTTT	CAWSLADRAFF
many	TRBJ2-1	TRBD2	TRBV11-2	TGTGCCAGCAGCTTAGCCCGACTAGCGGGTGGATCGGGAGAGCAGTTCTTC	CASSLARLAGGSGEQFF
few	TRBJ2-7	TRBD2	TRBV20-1	TGCAGTGCTAGTACTAGCGGGAGGGCCTACGAGCAGTACTTC	CSASTSGRAYEQYF
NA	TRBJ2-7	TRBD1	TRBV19	TGTGCCACCGCCGGGACAGGAACCTACGAGCAGTACTTC	CATAGTGTYEQYF
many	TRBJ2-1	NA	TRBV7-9	TGTGCCAGCAGCTTAAGCGTCGGAGGGGGGCACAATGAGCAGTTCTTC	CASSLSVGGGHNEQFF
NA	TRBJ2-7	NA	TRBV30	TGTGCCATGCGGCAGGGTGGAAGTGAGCAGTACTTC	CAMRQGGSEQYF
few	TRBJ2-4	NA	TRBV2	TGTGCCAGCAGTGAAGCAGCGGTAGCCAAAAACATTCAGTACTTC	CASSEAAVAKNIQYF
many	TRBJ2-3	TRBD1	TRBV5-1	TGCGCCAGCAGTAGAGGGACAGGGGCTAGCACAGATACGCAGTATTTT	CASSRGTGASTDTQYF
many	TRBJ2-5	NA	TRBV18	TGTGCCAGCTCACCTCATGAGACCCAGTACTTC	CASSPHETQYF
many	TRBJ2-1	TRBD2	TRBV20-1	TGCAGTGCTAGAGATCGACCTAGCGGGAGCGAGTGGAGCTCCTACAATGAGCAGTTCTTC	CSARDRPSGSEWSSYNEQFF